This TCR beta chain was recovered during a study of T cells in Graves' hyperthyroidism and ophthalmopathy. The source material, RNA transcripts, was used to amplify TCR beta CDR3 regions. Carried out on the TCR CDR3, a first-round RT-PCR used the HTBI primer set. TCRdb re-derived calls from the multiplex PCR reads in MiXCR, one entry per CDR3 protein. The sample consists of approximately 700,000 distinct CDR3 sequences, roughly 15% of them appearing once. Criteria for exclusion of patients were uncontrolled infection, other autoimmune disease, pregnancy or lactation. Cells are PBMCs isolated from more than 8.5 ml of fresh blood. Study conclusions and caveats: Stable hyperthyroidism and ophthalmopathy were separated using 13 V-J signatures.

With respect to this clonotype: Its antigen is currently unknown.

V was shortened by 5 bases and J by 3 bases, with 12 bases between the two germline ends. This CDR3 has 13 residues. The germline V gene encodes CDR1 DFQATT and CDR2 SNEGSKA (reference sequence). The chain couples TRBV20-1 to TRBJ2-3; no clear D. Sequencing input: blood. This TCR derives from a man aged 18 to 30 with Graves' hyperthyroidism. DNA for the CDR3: TGCAGTGCTTCCTGGCTTGGGACAGATACGCAGTATTTT. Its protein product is CSASWLGTDTQYF.